This T cell receptor (beta chain) was sequenced during a study of CD8+ T cells in alopecia areata. Study details: Twice daily, treated patients received 5 to 10 mg of oral tofacitinib. It was 6 to 18 months of tofacitinib, and then there were 6 months off drug.

In each case, RNA was isolated and then reverse transcribed into cDNA as the sequencing template. Libraries were prepared by immunoSEQ multiplex PCR; TCRdb keeps only in-frame clonotypes and omits some of them. In the table there are roughly 130,000 clones, around 50% of which are singletons. Study-wide findings and caveats: Especially in alopecia totalis/universalis, lesional scalp showed greater clonality than normal scalp did.

With respect to this clone: The target antigen is unknown.

This CDR3 contains 16 residues. With 4 bases clipped from V and 4 bases from J, the junction kept 7 bases outside the gene matches. CDR1 and CDR2 (germline): SGHRS, YFSETQ. The sample in question was CD4+ T cells sorted from blood, obtained at week 0. This TCR came from a human donor with alopecia areata. V gene TRBV5-1 combines with J gene TRBJ2-3; 12 nucleotides match TRBD2. As DNA, the CDR3 is TGCGCCAGCAGCGTCCTACTAGCGGGGGGACCAGATACGCAGTATTTT. Its protein is CASSVLLAGGPDTQYF.